The 18 T cell receptor beta chains in this list originate from one sample, sequenced in a study of blood T cell repertoires in COVID-19. Generated by immunoSEQ multiplex PCR, the TCRdb table keeps only in-frame clones and is missing some. The sample shows some 200,000 clones, around 80% of them seen only once. Sequencing was performed on peripheral blood. The receptors derive from a human donor with acute or convalescent COVID-19. The donor label of this sample is uncertain.

The chain recombines TRBV6-5 with TRBJ2-1; maybe TRBD2 (6 bases). V was clipped by 8 bases and J by 5 bases, with 13 bases between them. Germline CDR1 and CDR2: MNHEY and SVGAGI. The CDR3 runs to 13 residues. This chain's CDR3 is CASRGNTNNEQFF. The CDR3 region has the DNA TGTGCCAGCCGGGGGAACACGAACAATGAGCAGTTCTTC.

The chain links TRBV29-1 to TRBJ1-1, with D possibly being TRBD1 (5 bases). The CDR3 is 12 residues long. Germline CDR1 is SQVTM and CDR2 is ANQGSEA. V was shortened by 7 bases and J by 1 base, with 10 bases between the two germline ends. The CDR3 loop is CSGDGGNTEAFF. CDR3 nucleotides: TGCAGCGGAGACGGGGGGAACACTGAAGCTTTCTTT.

This clone was seen a few times. V and J are TRBV30 and TRBJ1-1, with D hard to call. This CDR3 contains 11 residues. Trimming stripped 3 bases from V and 8 bases from J, with 10 bases between. In germline, CDR1 is GTSNPN, CDR2 SVGIG (reference sequence). CDR3 sequence: CAWRLRGEAFF. CDR3 nucleotides: TGTGCCTGGAGATTACGAGGGGAAGCTTTCTTT.

The chain recombines TRBV29-1 with TRBJ2-3; 8 bases line up with TRBD1. This CDR3 has 13 residues. V gave up 7 bases and J gave up 7 bases; unmatched junction bases: 10. Germline V gene lookup returns CDR1 SQVTM and CDR2 ANQGSEA. The CDR3 region is CSAPGQDSYTQYF. In DNA form, the CDR3 reads TGCAGCGCACCGGGACAGGATTCCTATACGCAGTATTTT.

The V gene is TRBV5-4, the J gene TRBJ1-1; the D is unclear. Trimming stripped 4 bases from V and 4 bases from J, with 11 bases between. Germline V gene data show CDR1 as SGHNT and CDR2 as YYREEE (reference sequence). This CDR3 comprises 13 residues. CDR3 protein: CASSPDFGTEAFF. The CDR3 DNA sequence: TGTGCCAGCAGCCCTGATTTCGGCACTGAAGCTTTCTTT.

The chain recombines TRBV6-5 with TRBJ2-7; 7 bases are a match to TRBD2. Germline CDR1 MNHEY, CDR2 SVGAGI. There are 16 residues in the CDR3. Trimming took 4 bases from V and 0 from J; bases not matched to a gene: 9. CDR3 nucleotides: TGTGCCAGCAGTTTCCGCCTTAGCGGGTACTCCTACGAGCAGTACTTC. It is translated as CASSFRLSGYSYEQYF.

This chain connects TRBV20-1 to TRBJ1-1; 9 bases agree with TRBD1. The CDR3 is 13 residues long. Trimming took 3 bases from V and 4 from J; bases not matched to a gene: 3. Germline V gives CDR1 DFQATT, CDR2 SNEGSKA (reference sequence). Here the CDR3 DNA reads TGCAGTGCTAGTTACAGGGGGCCCACTGAAGCTTTCTTT. Translating it yields CSASYRGPTEAFF.

The V gene is TRBV9, the J gene TRBJ2-3; 7 nucleotides align to TRBD2. Germline CDR1 SGDLS, CDR2 YYNGEE. V shed 2 bases, J shed 4 bases, and the junction held 4 bases outside the gene matches. This CDR3 contains 14 residues. The CDR3 DNA reads as TGTGCCAGCAGCGTCGTAGCGGGTCCAGATACGCAGTATTTT. Protein product: CASSVVAGPDTQYF.

This chain connects TRBV28 to TRBJ1-1, with D possibly matching TRBD1 (5 bases). CDR3 length equals 13 residues. The V end lost 5 bases, the J end lost 4 bases, and 11 bases lay between the germline ends. Germline CDR1 and CDR2: MDHEN and SYDVKM. CDR3 in DNA: TGTGCCAGCAGTCCGGGGGGGGGCACTGAAGCTTTCTTT. Protein product: CASSPGGGTEAFF.

The chain uses TRBV6-5 and TRBJ1-2; possibly TRBD1 for D (5 bases). The CDR3 has 13 residues. The V and J ends lost 6 bases and 8 bases respectively, with 16 bases between them. From germline, CDR1 is MNHEY and CDR2 SVGAGI. CDR3 in DNA: TGTGCCAGCAGGCCCCGATGGGGGGTCGGCTACACCTTC. The encoded protein is CASRPRWGVGYTF.

The chain carries TRBV5-1 and TRBJ2-7; the match to TRBD2 covers 15 bases. This CDR3 has 17 residues. Trimming removed 4 bases from V and 2 bases from J; junction bases left unmatched: 7. Per germline, CDR1 SGHRS and CDR2 YFSETQ. The CDR3, as DNA: TGCGCCAGCAGCCCCCTTGGACTAGCGGGAGGGCCCTACGAGCAGTACTTC. Translating gives CASSPLGLAGGPYEQYF.

This clone was observed a single time. The V gene is TRBV2, the J gene TRBJ2-2; possible D gene TRBD2, 6 bases. The CDR3 is made up of 16 amino acids. V gave up 2 bases and J gave up 0 bases, with 10 bases separating them. CDR1 is SNHLY and CDR2 is FYNNEI in the germline V gene. The CDR3 reads CASSETGVTNTGELFF. CDR3 nucleotide sequence: TGTGCCAGCAGTGAAACGGGGGTCACGAACACCGGGGAGCTGTTTTTT.

The chain combines TRBV4-2 with TRBJ2-5; D may be TRBD2 (6 bases). This CDR3 is built from 17 residues. Germline values: CDR1 LGHNA, CDR2 YNFKEQ. Trimming left V 0 bases short and J 5 bases short, with 19 bases between. The CDR3, as DNA: TGTGCCAGCAGCCAAGAGGGGAACGGGAGAGGCGCCGAGACCCAGTACTTC. Residues: CASSQEGNGRGAETQYF.

The chain carries TRBV5-1 and TRBJ2-3; a weak D match, TRBD2 (5 bases). The CDR3 has 14 residues. CDR1 SGHRS and CDR2 YFSETQ come from the germline V gene. V lost 1 base and J 1 base, leaving 7 bases between the germline ends. CDR3 nucleotide sequence: TGCGCCAGCAGCTTGTACGGGGGCACAGATACGCAGTATTTT. Encoded protein: CASSLYGGTDTQYF.

The V call is TRBV29-1, the J call TRBJ1-1; possibly TRBD1 for D (5 bases). The CDR3 has 14 amino acids. The ends were cut back, 7 bases at V and 4 bases at J, with 19 bases in the middle. The V gene's germline CDR1 is SQVTM and CDR2 ANQGSEA. CDR3: CSALIEAGLTEAFF. Here the CDR3 DNA reads TGCAGCGCCCTAATTGAGGCAGGGCTCACTGAAGCTTTCTTT. Complete variable domain (other parts from reference TRBV29-1 and TRBJ1-1): SAVISQKPSRDICQRGTSLTIQCQVDSQVTMMFWYRQQPGQSLTLIATANQGSEATYESGFVIDKFPISRPNLTFSTLTVSNMSPEDSSIYLCSALIEAGLTEAFFGQGTRLTVV.

The chain has TRBV11-3 and TRBJ2-2; D gene ambiguous. The CDR3 covers 15 residues. With 3 bases removed from V and 0 bases from J, the gap between germline ends came to 8 bases. Germline-derived CDR1 and CDR2 are SGHNT and YENEEA. The CDR3 here is CASSFVSANTGELFF. The CDR3 bases are TGTGCCAGCAGCTTCGTCAGCGCGAACACCGGGGAGCTGTTTTTT.

This rearrangement joins TRBV30 to TRBJ1-1, with D perhaps TRBD1 (5 bases). In germline, CDR1 is GTSNPN, CDR2 SVGIG (reference sequence). Trimming stripped 2 bases from V and 3 bases from J, with 7 bases between. The CDR3 runs 12 residues. The CDR3, as DNA: TGTGCCTGGAGTCCCAGGGACACTGAAGCTTTCTTT. Residues: CAWSPRDTEAFF. Using reference TRBV30 and TRBJ1-1 for the parts outside the CDR3, the full variable domain is SQTIHQWPATLVQPVGSPLSLECTVEGTSNPNLYWYRQAAGRGLQLLFYSVGIGQISSEVPQNLSASRPQDRQFILSSKKLLLSDSGFYLCAWSPRDTEAFFGQGTRLTVV.

The rearrangement links TRBV28 to TRBJ1-4; 7 nucleotides match TRBD1. CDR1 and CDR2 from the germline V gene are MDHEN and SYDVKM. The CDR3 length is 15 residues. Trimming removed 3 bases from V and 5 bases from J; junction bases left unmatched: 6. CDR3 in amino acids: CASSLGDSQNEKLFF. The CDR3 nucleotides read TGTGCCAGCAGTTTGGGGGACAGCCAAAATGAAAAACTGTTTTTT.